These 2 T cell receptor beta chains were sequenced from one sample in a study of T cell responses to AZD1222 COVID-19 vaccine. Sequenced by immunoSEQ multiplex PCR; TCRdb stores in-frame clones only, minus some. The table lists 90,000 to 140,000 clones, around 90% of them singletons, with about 9.3% in the top ten. The input for sequencing was peripheral blood, taken on day 0 of AZD1222 vaccination. All receptors come from an adult in good health.

J is TRBJ2-7 and V is TRBV6-5; D is possibly TRBD1 or TRBD2 (5 bases each). The length of the CDR3 is 15 residues. Germline CDR1 reads MNHEY; CDR2 reads SVGAGI. With 4 bases removed from V and 3 bases from J, the gap between germline ends came to 16 bases. CDR3 nucleotides: TGTGCCAGCAGTTCATCCGGGGCCATCATCTACGAGCAGTACTTC. Its translation is CASSSSGAIIYEQYF.

The genes are TRBV18 and TRBJ1-2, with 8 bases matching TRBD1. V gave up 4 bases and J gave up 5 bases; unmatched junction bases: 6. Germline CDR1 reads KGHSH; CDR2 reads LQKENI. This CDR3 region has 14 residues. CDR3 amino acids: CASSLGQGMYGYTF. For the CDR3, the DNA is TGTGCCAGCTCACTCGGACAGGGCATGTATGGCTACACCTTC.